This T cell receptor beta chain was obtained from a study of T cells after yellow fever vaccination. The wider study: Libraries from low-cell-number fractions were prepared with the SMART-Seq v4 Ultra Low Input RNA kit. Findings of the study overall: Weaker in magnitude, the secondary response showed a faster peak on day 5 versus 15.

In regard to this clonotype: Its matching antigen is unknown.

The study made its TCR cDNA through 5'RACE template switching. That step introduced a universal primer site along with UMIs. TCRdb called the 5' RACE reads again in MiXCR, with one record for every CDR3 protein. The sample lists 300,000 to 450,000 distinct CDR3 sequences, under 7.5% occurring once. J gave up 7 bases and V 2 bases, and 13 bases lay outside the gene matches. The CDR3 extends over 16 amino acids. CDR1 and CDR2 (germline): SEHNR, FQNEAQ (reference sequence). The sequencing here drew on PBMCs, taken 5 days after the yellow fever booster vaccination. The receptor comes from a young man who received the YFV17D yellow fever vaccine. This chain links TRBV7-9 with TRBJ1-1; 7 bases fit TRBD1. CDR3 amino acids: CASSLSLRQGYHEAFF. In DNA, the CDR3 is TGTGCCAGCAGCTTATCTCTACGACAGGGCTATCATGAAGCTTTCTTT. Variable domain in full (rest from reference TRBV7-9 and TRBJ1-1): DTGVSQNPRHKITKRGQNVTFRCDPISEHNRLYWYRQTLGQGPEFLTYFQNEAQLEKSRLLSDRFSAERPKGSFSTLEIQRTEQGDSAMYLCASSLSLRQGYHEAFFGQGTRLTVV.